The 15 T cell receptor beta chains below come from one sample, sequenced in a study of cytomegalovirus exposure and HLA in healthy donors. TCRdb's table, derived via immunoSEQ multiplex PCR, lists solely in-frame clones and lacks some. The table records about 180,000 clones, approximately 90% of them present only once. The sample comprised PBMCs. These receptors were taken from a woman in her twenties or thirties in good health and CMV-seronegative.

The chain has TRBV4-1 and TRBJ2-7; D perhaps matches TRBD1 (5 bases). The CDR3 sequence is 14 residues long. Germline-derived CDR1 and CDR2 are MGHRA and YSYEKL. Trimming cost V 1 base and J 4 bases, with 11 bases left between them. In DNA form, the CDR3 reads TGCGCCAGCAGCCAAGGGGTGCAGGGATACGAGCAGTACTTC. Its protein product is CASSQGVQGYEQYF.

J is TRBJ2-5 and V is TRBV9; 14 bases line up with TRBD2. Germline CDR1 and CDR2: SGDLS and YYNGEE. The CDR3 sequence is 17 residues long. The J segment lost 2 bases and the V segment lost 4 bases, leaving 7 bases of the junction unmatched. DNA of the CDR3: TGTGCCAGCAGCCTAACCGGGACTAGCGGGGGACAAGAGACCCAGTACTTC. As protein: CASSLTGTSGGQETQYF.

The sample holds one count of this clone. In DNA form, the CDR3 reads TGTGCCTGGAGTGTACGAGCGGGGGGGTACGAGCAGTACTTC. Protein: CAWSVRAGGYEQYF. This chain uses TRBV30 with TRBJ2-7; 10 nucleotides align to TRBD2. Germline V CDR1 and CDR2: GTSNPN, SVGIG (reference sequence). Germline trimming cut 0 bases from V and 4 bases from J; bases unmatched to any gene: 3. This CDR3 has 14 amino acids.

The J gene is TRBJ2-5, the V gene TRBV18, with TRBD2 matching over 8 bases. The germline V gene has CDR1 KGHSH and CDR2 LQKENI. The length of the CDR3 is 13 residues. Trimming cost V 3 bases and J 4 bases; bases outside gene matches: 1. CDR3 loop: CASSPAGGETQYF. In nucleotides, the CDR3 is TGTGCCAGCTCACCGGCGGGGGGAGAGACCCAGTACTTC.

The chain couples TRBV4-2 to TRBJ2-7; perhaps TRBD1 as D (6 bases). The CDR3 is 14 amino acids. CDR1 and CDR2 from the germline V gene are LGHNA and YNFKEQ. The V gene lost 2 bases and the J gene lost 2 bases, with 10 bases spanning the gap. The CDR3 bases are TGTGCCAGCAGCCAAAGCAGGGGCCCCTACGAGCAGTACTTC. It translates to CASSQSRGPYEQYF.

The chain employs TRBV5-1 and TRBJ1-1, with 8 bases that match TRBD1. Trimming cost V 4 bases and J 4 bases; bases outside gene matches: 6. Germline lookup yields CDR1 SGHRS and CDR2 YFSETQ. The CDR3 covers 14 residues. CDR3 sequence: CASSVDRVGTEAFF. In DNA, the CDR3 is TGCGCCAGCAGCGTGGACAGGGTAGGCACTGAAGCTTTCTTT.

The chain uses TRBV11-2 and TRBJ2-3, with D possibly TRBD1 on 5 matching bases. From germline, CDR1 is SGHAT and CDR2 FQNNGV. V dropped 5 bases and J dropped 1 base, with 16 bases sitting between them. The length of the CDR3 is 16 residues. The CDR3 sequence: CASSPILGEGTDTQYF. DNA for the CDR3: TGTGCCAGCAGCCCCATCCTAGGGGAAGGCACAGATACGCAGTATTTT. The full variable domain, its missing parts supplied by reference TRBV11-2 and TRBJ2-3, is EAGVAQSPRYKIIEKRQSVAFWCNPISGHATLYWYQQILGQGPKLLIQFQNNGVVDDSQLPKDRFSAERLKGVDSTLKIQPAKLEDSAVYLCASSPILGEGTDTQYFGPGTRLTVL.

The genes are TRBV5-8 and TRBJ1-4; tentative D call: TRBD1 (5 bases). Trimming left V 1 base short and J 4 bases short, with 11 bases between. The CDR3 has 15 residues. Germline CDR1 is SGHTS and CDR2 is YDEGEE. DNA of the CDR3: TGTGCCAGCAGCTTGTCACAGGCCTATAATGAAAAACTGTTTTTT. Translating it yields CASSLSQAYNEKLFF.

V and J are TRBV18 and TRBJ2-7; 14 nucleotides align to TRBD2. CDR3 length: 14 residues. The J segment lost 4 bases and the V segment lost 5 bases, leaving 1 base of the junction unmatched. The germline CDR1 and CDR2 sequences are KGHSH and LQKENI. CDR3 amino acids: CASSGTSGGYEQYF. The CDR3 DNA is TGTGCCAGCTCAGGGACTAGCGGGGGTTACGAGCAGTACTTC.

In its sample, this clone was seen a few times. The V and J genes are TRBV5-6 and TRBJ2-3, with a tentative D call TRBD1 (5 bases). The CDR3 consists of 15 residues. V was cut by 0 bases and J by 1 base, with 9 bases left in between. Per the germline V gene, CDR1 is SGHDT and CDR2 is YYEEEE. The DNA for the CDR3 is TGTGCCAGCAGCTTGGAACAGGTCCGCACAGATACGCAGTATTTT. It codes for CASSLEQVRTDTQYF.

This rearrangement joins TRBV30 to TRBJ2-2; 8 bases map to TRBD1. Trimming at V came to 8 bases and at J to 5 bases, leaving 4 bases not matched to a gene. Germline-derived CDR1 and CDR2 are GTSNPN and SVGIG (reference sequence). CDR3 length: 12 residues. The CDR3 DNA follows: TGTGCCCAGGACAGGGTAACCGGGGAGCTGTTTTTT. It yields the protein CAQDRVTGELFF.

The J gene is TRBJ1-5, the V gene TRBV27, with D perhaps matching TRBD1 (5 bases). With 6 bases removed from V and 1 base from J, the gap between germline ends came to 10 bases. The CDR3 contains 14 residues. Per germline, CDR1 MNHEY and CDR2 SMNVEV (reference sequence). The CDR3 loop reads CASRPGSSNQPQHF. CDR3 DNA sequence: TGTGCCAGCAGACCAGGGTCGAGCAATCAGCCCCAGCATTTT.

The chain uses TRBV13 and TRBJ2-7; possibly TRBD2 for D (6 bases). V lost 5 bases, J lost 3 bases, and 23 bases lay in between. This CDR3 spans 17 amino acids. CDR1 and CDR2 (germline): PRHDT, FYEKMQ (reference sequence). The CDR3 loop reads CASSTQAGGGSDYEQYF. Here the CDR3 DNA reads TGTGCCAGCAGCACCCAAGCCGGCGGAGGGTCGGACTACGAGCAGTACTTC.

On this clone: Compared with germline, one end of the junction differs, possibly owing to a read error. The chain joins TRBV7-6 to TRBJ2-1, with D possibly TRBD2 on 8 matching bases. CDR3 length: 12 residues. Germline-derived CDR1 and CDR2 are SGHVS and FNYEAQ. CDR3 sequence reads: CASSQAGDSIIF. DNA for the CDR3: TGTGCCAGCAGCCAAGCGGGGGACAGCATCATCTTC. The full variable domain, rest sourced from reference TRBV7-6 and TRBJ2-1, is GAGVSQSPRYKVTKRGQDVALRCDPISGHVSLYWYRQALGQGPEFLTYFNYEAQQDKSGLPNDRFSAERPEGSISTLTIQRTEQRDSAMYRCASSQAGDSIIFGPGTRLTVL.

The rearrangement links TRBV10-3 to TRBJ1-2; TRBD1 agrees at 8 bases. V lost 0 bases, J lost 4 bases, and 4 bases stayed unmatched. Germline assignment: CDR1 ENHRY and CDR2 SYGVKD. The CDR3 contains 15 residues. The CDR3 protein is CAISESGQGIYGYTF. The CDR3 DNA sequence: TGTGCCATCAGTGAGTCAGGACAGGGCATCTATGGCTACACCTTC.